The present T cell receptor (beta chain) was sequenced within a study of identical twins. This clonotype was counted between two and nine times. Its antigen is undetermined. From the 5' RACE reads, TCRdb called clonotypes with MiXCR, one entry per CDR3 protein. The table shows some 460,000 distinct CDR3 sequences, with 13% to 15% occurring only once. This CDR3 has 15 residues. V was trimmed by 5 bases and J by 2 bases, leaving 15 bases between them. Per germline, CDR1 MDHEN and CDR2 SYDVKM. Every donor was a healthy Caucasian. General observations from the study: Recombination models fit unrelated individuals' TCR alpha sharing but underestimated twins'. For cord blood, abundant beta clonotypes had fewer insertions, unlike memory repertoires, which showed none.

In addition, the sample was reused for a study of yellow fever vaccine responses in identical twins.

Material: CD4+ T cells sorted from blood. The V call is TRBV28, the J call TRBJ2-5, with D possibly matching TRBD1 (6 bases). The receptor's source is a young woman in good health. The CDR3 loop reads CASSGSGQGQETQYF. The CDR3 DNA sequence: TGTGCCAGCAGTGGCTCGGGACAAGGACAAGAGACCCAGTACTTC.